This TCR beta chain was profiled in a study of T cells after posttransplantation cyclophosphamide. Broader study findings: TRB overlap between skin or GI tissue T cells and blood was limited.

The CDR3 spans 13 residues. From germline, CDR1 is MNHEY and CDR2 SMNVEV (reference sequence). Trimming left V 10 bases short and J 4 bases short, with 16 bases between. Busulfan-fludarabine conditioning, marrow transplant, and cyclophosphamide on days +3 and +4 were administered. A remark on this clone: Its matching antigen is unknown.

Generated by immunoSEQ multiplex PCR, the TCRdb table keeps only in-frame clones and is missing some. In the table there are 8,000 or so clones, 85% to 90% of which are singletons. The chain couples TRBV27 to TRBJ1-1; D remains ambiguous. The sequencing here drew on CD4+ T cells sorted from blood, taken around 1,500 days after allogeneic stem cell transplant with posttransplant cyclophosphamide. The source of this sequence is a female patient aged 50-59 years who received an allogeneic stem cell transplant from a related donor, was CMV-positive, and had no GVHD. Part of the T cell pool may stem from the graft donor. The CDR3 loop is CATRRRGGTEAFF. The CDR3 DNA reads as TGTGCCACCCGCAGGCGGGGAGGCACTGAAGCTTTCTTT.